This entry features one T cell receptor (beta chain) sequence. The antigen is unknown. This entry comes from a study of T-cell memory formation after mild COVID-19. Points from the study as a whole: Researchers found some responding clones in pre-infection memory, a sign that cross-reactive memory joined. CD4/CD8 balance characterized clones contracting day 15 to 85, and CD4+ skew characterized later expanders. CD4+ contracting clones were mainly CM and EM; CD8+ ones, EMRA.

The germline V and J ends were trimmed by 2 bases and 6 bases, with 20 bases remaining between them. CDR3 length: 15 amino acids. Looked up from germline, CDR1 is DFQATT and CDR2 is SNEGSKA (reference sequence). cDNA libraries for TCR alpha and TCR beta, carrying sample barcodes and UMIs, came from 5'RACE with constant-segment primers. MiXCR was run by TCRdb on the 5' RACE reads, yielding one entry per CDR3 protein. The profile shows around 430,000 distinct CDR3 sequences, 15% to 20% of them singletons. The TCR was taken from a young man who had mild COVID-19 (a few samples of this study predate the infection). Cell type and time point are not known. The rearrangement joins TRBV20-1 to TRBJ2-7; D might be TRBD2 (6 bases). Sequenced material: PBMCs or a T cell subset sorted from them (not recorded which). CDR3 sequence: CSARSPPGELGEQYV. As DNA, the CDR3 is TGCAGTGCTAGATCCCCCCCGGGGGAACTCGGCGAGCAGTACGTC.